One TCR beta chain is described in this entry. Which antigen it targets is not known. Base quality data are lacking; no much larger clone is found one base away. This specimen belongs to a study of STAT3 mutations in large granular lymphocyte leukemia (dated by TCRdb to 2018 to 2020). General notes on the study: Roughly half of the T-LGLL patients who were sequenced longitudinally carried canonical activating STAT3 mutations. Over half of the T-LGLL patients were given one or more immunosuppressive therapy regimens, and approximately 36% of the treated patients had a hematologic response. Patients with T-cell large granular lymphocyte leukemia underwent serial deep sequencing of TCRbeta CDR3 and STAT3 to reconstruct clonal hierarchy and dynamics. More than 15 representative T-LGLL cases were selected from an initial cohort of approximately 200 LGL patients for longitudinal TCRbeta and STAT3 sequencing. As controls, the study also included longitudinal sequencing of two patients with natural killer LGL leukemia. Each patient was sequenced at an average of approximately 4 time points, ranging from 2 to 8 samplings. Overall results and qualifications from the work: Since codominant clonotypes persisted in some patients, a small but highly pathogenic clone may have gone undetected. The burden of the dominant TCR clone was higher than the STAT3 mutant burden in several patients, which suggests that the STAT3 mutation arose secondarily inside a clone that had already expanded. At least one immunodominant TCRbeta clonotype was identified in every T-LGLL patient, and multiple immunodominant subclonotypes were identified in about half of the T-LGLL patients. In about 30% of the 18 patients, TCR clonotype switching occurred after therapy, and every newly emerging clone was STAT3 wild type. Because no samples were available when a clone first appeared, clonal expansion was inferred from samplings taken at other points. Linking therapy response to changes in TCR clonal burden was complicated by variable intervals between samplings and by differing treatment regimens.

TCRbeta libraries were sequenced on an Illumina MiSeq, averaging approximately 41,000 productive templates per sample. TCRbeta CDR3 libraries were generated with the immunoSEQ assay using multiplex PCR amplification. The source study handled its data this way. Repertoire diversity was calculated as previously defined, with values near 0 taken to indicate extremely monoclonal samples. TCRdb took this table from immuneACCESS and kept in-frame rearrangements with V and J called. Such tables lack part of the clones; where checked against another copy, unresolved V genes explain under half of the gap, and the rest is unexplained. From that table come the V and J calls and clone size; the DNA was used to work out D and trimming. This sample lists 10,000 to 15,000 clones; about nine tenths were detected once. The top ten hold approximately 12% of the sample. The same DNA, extracted from blood mononuclear cells, served for both TCR sequencing and STAT3 sequencing.

CDR1 and CDR2 are drawn from the germline V gene: SQVTM, ANQGSEA. Counted from cysteine to phenylalanine, this CDR3 has 15 amino acids. Of all the DNA, just the CDR3 is kept, 45 bases in frame from base 1. V is pared back by 1 base and J by 7 bases, with 16 bases lying between the germline termini. Sequencing was carried out using PBMCs. The sequence is built from TRBV29-1 and TRBJ1-4; a weak D assignment points to TRBD1 (5 bases agree). The clonotype comes from a human donor with T large granular lymphocyte leukemia. Some clones in this sample may be carry-over from other donors' samples. The sequence in DNA is TGCAGCGTTGAAGTATCAGGGTGGCTTAGTGAAAAACTGTTTTTT. This codes for CSVEVSGWLSEKLFF.